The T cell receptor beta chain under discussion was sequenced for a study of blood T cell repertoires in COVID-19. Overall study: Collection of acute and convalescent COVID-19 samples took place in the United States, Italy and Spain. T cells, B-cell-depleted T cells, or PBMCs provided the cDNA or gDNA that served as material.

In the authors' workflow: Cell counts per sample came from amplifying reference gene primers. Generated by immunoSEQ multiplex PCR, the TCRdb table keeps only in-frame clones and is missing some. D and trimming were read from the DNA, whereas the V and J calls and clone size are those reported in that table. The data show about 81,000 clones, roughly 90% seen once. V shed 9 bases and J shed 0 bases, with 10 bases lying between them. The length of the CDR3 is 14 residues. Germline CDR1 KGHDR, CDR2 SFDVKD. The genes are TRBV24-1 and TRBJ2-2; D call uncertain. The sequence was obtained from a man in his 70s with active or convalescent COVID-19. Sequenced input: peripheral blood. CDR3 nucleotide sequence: TGTGCCACCGTTGACTCCGCGAACACCGGGGAGCTGTTTTTT. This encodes CATVDSANTGELFF.